The T cell receptor beta chain under discussion was sequenced for a study of graft-versus-host responses after intestinal transplantation. The overall study: Each of the recipients got a multivisceral, liver-intestinal, or isolated intestinal transplant. Anti-thymocyte globulin induction preceded two to four years of tacrolimus and steroid maintenance in all recipients.

The protocol was immunoSEQ multiplex PCR, while the TCRdb copy is restricted to in-frame clones and leaves out a portion. Counted here are 75,000 to 100,000 clones, about 90% occurring once; the ten biggest clones make up around 0.17%. This clone occurred once. Antigen unknown. CDR3 size: 15 residues. Germline CDR1 reads SEHNR; CDR2 reads FQNEAQ (reference sequence). Losses at the gene ends were 5 bases for V and 4 bases for J; bases not matched to a gene: 3. The sequences come from unstimulated CD4+ T cells sorted from spleen or lymph node cells, collected before intestinal transplant. This receptor was identified in a human donor who received an intestinal transplant. The gene calls are TRBV7-9 and TRBJ2-7; 15 positions agree with TRBD2. The CDR3 region is CASSGLAGGRYEQYF. CDR3 nucleotide sequence: TGTGCCAGCAGCGGACTAGCGGGAGGGCGGTACGAGCAGTACTTC.